The next 14 T cell receptor beta chains were all read from a single sample in a study of breast tumors, draining lymph nodes, adjacent tissues. TCRdb fed the multiplex PCR reads into MiXCR, producing one record per CDR3 protein. This repertoire shows over 250,000 distinct CDR3 sequences, roughly 31% found once; its top ten account for approximately 1%. Breast cancer patients provided tissue from their axillary draining lymph nodes. Source material: axillary lymph node tissue. The receptor source for this set is a female donor with breast cancer. Some clones in this sample may be carry-over from other donors' samples.

This clonotype showed up many times. The chain carries TRBV20-1 and TRBJ2-3, with 10 bases matching TRBD2. The CDR3 is made up of 14 amino acids. The germline CDR1 and CDR2 sequences are DFQATT and SNEGSKA (reference sequence). After removal of 5 bases from V and 1 base from J, the junction contained 3 bases not matched to a gene. CDR3 loop: CSALAGGRTDTQYF. The CDR3 DNA reads as TGCAGTGCTTTAGCGGGAGGACGCACAGATACGCAGTATTTT.

The V and J genes are TRBV4-1 and TRBJ2-1, with D possibly TRBD1 on 6 matching bases. Per germline, CDR1 MGHRA and CDR2 YSYEKL. The length of the CDR3 is 17 residues. V dropped 0 bases and J dropped 1 base, with 13 bases sitting between them. For the CDR3, the DNA is TGCGCCAGCAGCCAAGAAGGGGGTGGTCCGTCCTACAATGAGCAGTTCTTC. Translated, it gives CASSQEGGGPSYNEQFF.

Comments on this clonotype: With a much larger clone just one base away, this may be a read error. The chain uses TRBV5-1 and TRBJ2-3; D gene ambiguous. V lost 0 bases and J 0 bases, leaving 8 bases between the germline ends. This CDR3 is 15 amino acids long. From germline, CDR1 is SGHRS and CDR2 YFSETQ. The DNA for the CDR3 is TGCGCCAGCAGCTTGGTGAACGCTAGCACAGATACGCAGTATTTT. This sequence encodes CASSLVNASTDTQYF.

The J gene is TRBJ1-4, the V gene TRBV25-1; TRBD1 agrees at 11 bases. The germline CDR1 and CDR2 sequences are MGHDK and SYGVNS. V trimming: 4 bases; J trimming: 6 bases; junction bases outside the gene matches: 10. The CDR3 loop spans 17 amino acids. The CDR3, as DNA: TGTGCCAGCAGTGCCGCCCTTTCGGGACAGGGGGATGAAAAACTGTTTTTT. This encodes CASSAALSGQGDEKLFF.

The chain couples TRBV7-2 to TRBJ2-3; 11 nucleotides agree with TRBD2. After removal of 6 bases from V and 0 bases from J, the junction contained 11 bases not matched to a gene. Germline assignment: CDR1 SGHTA and CDR2 FQGNSA. This CDR3 has 18 residues. The CDR3 sequence: CASRTRLAGRASTDTQYF. The CDR3 DNA sequence: TGTGCCAGCAGAACCAGACTAGCGGGGAGGGCTAGCACAGATACGCAGTATTTT.

In this sample, this clonotype turned up a few times. The chain employs TRBV5-6 and TRBJ1-1, with 7 bases fitting TRBD1. J lost 1 base, V lost 0 bases, and 3 bases had no gene match. CDR1 and CDR2 (germline): SGHDT, YYEEEE. The CDR3 contains 15 residues. The CDR3 coding sequence is TGTGCCAGCAGCTTGGGAGGGGGCAGGAACACTGAAGCTTTCTTT. This translates into CASSLGGGRNTEAFF.

Many counts were recorded for this clonotype. This rearrangement joins TRBV6-5 to TRBJ1-2; D is possibly TRBD1 (5 bases). CDR1 MNHEY and CDR2 SVGAGI come from the germline V gene. With 0 bases removed from V and 3 bases from J, the gap between germline ends came to 11 bases. The CDR3 runs to 15 residues. The CDR3 protein is CASSYSGTVDYGYTF. In DNA, the CDR3 is TGTGCCAGCAGTTACTCGGGGACGGTCGACTATGGCTACACCTTC.

The rearrangement uses TRBV2 and TRBJ2-6, with 7 bases that match TRBD1. Unmatched junction bases numbered 6, after V lost 8 bases and J lost 2 bases. The CDR3 contains 15 residues. Germline lookup yields CDR1 SNHLY and CDR2 FYNNEI. The CDR3 DNA follows: TGTGCCAGCGTACCCGACAGGGCTGGGGCCAACGTCCTGACTTTC. Translation gives CASVPDRAGANVLTF.

This clonotype was seen at least ten times. V is TRBV7-8 and J is TRBJ2-5, with D possibly TRBD2 on 6 matching bases. Trimming removed 0 bases from V and 2 bases from J, with 13 bases in between. CDR3 length: 16 amino acids. Germline V CDR1 and CDR2: SGHVS, FQNEAQ. The CDR3 sequence is CASSLAKGRMQETQYF. In DNA form, the CDR3 reads TGTGCCAGCAGCTTAGCGAAGGGGAGGATGCAAGAGACCCAGTACTTC.

This clonotype was picked up many times. The rearrangement joins TRBV20-1 to TRBJ1-4, with TRBD1 identical over 7 bases. The CDR3 has 14 amino acids. Germline V gene lookup returns CDR1 DFQATT and CDR2 SNEGSKA (reference sequence). V trimming: 5 bases; J trimming: 4 bases; junction bases outside the gene matches: 7. The CDR3 is CSAQPGQYNEKLFF. CDR3 in DNA: TGCAGTGCTCAACCGGGACAGTATAATGAAAAACTGTTTTTT.

This clonotype was seen many times. V usage is TRBV13 and J usage is TRBJ2-7; 13 positions agree with TRBD2. Germline V CDR1 and CDR2: PRHDT, FYEKMQ (reference sequence). With V trimmed by 7 bases and J by 4 bases, 1 base remained unmatched. The CDR3 contains 13 residues. The CDR3 loop is CASKLAGGYEQYF. CDR3 coding DNA: TGTGCCAGCAAACTAGCGGGAGGGTACGAGCAGTACTTC.

The chain is built from TRBV24-1 and TRBJ2-6, with TRBD1 matching over 8 bases. Losses at the gene ends were 3 bases for V and 14 bases for J; bases not matched to a gene: 8. Germline CDR1 reads KGHDR; CDR2 reads SFDVKD. The CDR3 extends over 14 amino acids. The CDR3, as DNA: TGTGCCACCAGTGATCCCCGGGACAGGCTGATCCTGACTTTC. It specifies CATSDPRDRLILTF.

This clonotype was seen many times. The chain carries TRBV7-2 and TRBJ2-5, with D uncertain. V lost 2 bases to trimming and J lost 2 bases, with 12 bases between them. CDR1 SGHTA and CDR2 FQGNSA come from the germline V gene. The CDR3 covers 15 residues. CDR3 nucleotides: TGTGCCAGCAGCTTAAATGGCTTCAGGCAAGAGACCCAGTACTTC. This translates into CASSLNGFRQETQYF.

The gene calls are TRBV15 and TRBJ1-6; 9 positions agree with TRBD1. The CDR3 runs to 16 residues. Trimming at V came to 3 bases and at J to 7 bases, leaving 7 bases not matched to a gene. Germline V gene sequence: CDR1 LNHNV, CDR2 YYDKDF (reference sequence). CDR3 nucleotides: TGTGCCACCAGCAGCTCCCGGACAGGGGACAATTCACCCCTCCACTTT. The encoded protein is CATSSSRTGDNSPLHF.